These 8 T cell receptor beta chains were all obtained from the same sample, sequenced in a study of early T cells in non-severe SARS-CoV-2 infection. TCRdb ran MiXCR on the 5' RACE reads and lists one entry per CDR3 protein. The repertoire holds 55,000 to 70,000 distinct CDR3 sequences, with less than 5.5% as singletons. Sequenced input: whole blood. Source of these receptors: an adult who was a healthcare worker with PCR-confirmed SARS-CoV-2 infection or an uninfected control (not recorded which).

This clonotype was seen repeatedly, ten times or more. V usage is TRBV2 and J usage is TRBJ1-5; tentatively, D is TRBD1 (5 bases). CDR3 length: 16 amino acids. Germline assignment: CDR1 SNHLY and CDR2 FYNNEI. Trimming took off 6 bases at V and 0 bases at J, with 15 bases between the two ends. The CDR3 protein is CASRASRQSSNQPQHF. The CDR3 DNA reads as TGTGCCAGCAGGGCCAGCCGACAGTCTAGCAATCAGCCCCAGCATTTT. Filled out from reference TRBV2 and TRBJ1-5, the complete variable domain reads EPEVTQTPSHQVTQMGQEVILRCVPISNHLYFYWYRQILGQKVEFLVSFYNNEISEKSEIFDDQFSVERPDGSNFTLKIRSTKLEDSAMYFCASRASRQSSNQPQHFGDGTRLSIL.

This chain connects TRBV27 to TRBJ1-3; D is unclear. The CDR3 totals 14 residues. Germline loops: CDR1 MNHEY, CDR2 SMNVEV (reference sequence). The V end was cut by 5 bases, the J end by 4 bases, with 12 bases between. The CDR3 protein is CASSPRISGNTIYF. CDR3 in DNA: TGTGCCAGCAGTCCCCGGATATCCGGAAACACCATATATTTT.

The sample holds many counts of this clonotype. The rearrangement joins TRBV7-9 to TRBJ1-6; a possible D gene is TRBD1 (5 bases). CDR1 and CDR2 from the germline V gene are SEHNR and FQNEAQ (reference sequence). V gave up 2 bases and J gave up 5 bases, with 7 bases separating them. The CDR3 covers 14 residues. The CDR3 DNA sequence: TGTGCCAGCAGCTTACTGGGGGATAATTCACCCCTCCACTTT. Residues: CASSLLGDNSPLHF.

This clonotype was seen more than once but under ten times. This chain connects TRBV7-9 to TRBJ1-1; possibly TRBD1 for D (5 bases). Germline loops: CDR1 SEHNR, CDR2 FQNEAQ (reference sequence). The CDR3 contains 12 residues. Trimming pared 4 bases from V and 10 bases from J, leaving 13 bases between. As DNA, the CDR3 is TGTGCCAGCAGCTCAGTTGATGGGGGAGCTTTCTTT. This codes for CASSSVDGGAFF. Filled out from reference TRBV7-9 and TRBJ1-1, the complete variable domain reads DTGVSQNPRHKITKRGQNVTFRCDPISEHNRLYWYRQTLGQGPEFLTYFQNEAQLEKSRLLSDRFSAERPKGSFSTLEIQRTEQGDSAMYLCASSSVDGGAFFGQGTRLTVV.

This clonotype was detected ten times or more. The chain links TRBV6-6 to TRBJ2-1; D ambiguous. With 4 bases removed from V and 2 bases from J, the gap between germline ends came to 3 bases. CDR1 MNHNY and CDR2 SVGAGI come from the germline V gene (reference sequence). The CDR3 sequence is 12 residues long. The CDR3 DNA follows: TGTGCCAGCAGTTCAGCCTACAATGAGCAGTTCTTC. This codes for CASSSAYNEQFF.

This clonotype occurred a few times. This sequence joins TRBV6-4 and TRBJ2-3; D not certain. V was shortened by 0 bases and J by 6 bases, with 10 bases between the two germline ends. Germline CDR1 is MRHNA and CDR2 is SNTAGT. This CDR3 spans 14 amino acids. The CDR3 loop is CASSDSSLSDTQYF. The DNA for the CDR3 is TGTGCCAGCAGTGACTCCAGTTTATCCGATACGCAGTATTTT.

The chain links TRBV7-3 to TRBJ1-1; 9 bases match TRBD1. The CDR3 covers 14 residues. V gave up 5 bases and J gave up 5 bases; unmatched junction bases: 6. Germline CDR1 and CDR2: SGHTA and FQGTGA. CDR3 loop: CASSPGQGETEAFF. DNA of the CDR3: TGTGCCAGCAGCCCGGGACAGGGAGAAACTGAAGCTTTCTTT.

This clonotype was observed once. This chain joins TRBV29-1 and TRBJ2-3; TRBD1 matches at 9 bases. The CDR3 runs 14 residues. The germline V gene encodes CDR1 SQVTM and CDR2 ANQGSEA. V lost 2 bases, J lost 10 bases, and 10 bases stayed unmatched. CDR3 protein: CSVEWGQGGDAQYF. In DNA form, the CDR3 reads TGCAGCGTTGAATGGGGACAGGGTGGAGACGCGCAGTATTTT.